These T cell receptor beta chains were read from a single sample in a study of T cells after yellow fever vaccination. TCRdb re-called the 5' RACE reads with MiXCR, one entry per CDR3 protein. The table shows 300,000 or so distinct CDR3 sequences, with around 6.8% occurring only once. The starting material was PBMCs, obtained about 49 days after the first yellow fever vaccination. The receptors derive from a man aged 18 to 30 who received the YFV17D yellow fever vaccine. The CDR3 runs from the conserved cysteine through the conserved F or W. The D gene is left open where the match is weak. The size field is filled for only some rows; it gives once, few, many or a size class.

>TRBJ1-1|TRBV11-1|-|-
CASSSSFLGNTEAFF
TGTGCCAGCAGCTCGTCGTTTCTGGGGAACACTGAAGCTTTCTTT
>TRBJ1-1|TRBV5-1|-|TRBD1
CASAIQGISTEAFF
TGCGCCAGCGCAATACAGGGGATAAGTACTGAAGCTTTCTTT
>TRBJ2-5|TRBV10-2|many|TRBD2
CASRRGGETQYF
TGCGCCAGCAGGAGGGGAGGGGAGACCCAGTACTTC
>TRBJ1-1|TRBV12-3/TRBV12-4|few|TRBD1
CASSLWTGGIRTEAFF
TGTGCCAGCAGTTTATGGACAGGGGGCATTCGAACTGAAGCTTTCTTT
>TRBJ2-3|TRBV7-3|few|-
CASSLSGLSDTQYF
TGTGCCAGCAGCTTAAGTGGACTTTCAGATACGCAGTATTTT
>TRBJ1-6|TRBV7-9|-|-
CASSLMGGNSPLHF
TGTGCCAGCAGCTTAATGGGAGGTAATTCACCCCTCCACTTT
>TRBJ1-6|TRBV7-9|few|TRBD1
CASSSDRAAYNSPLHF
TGTGCCAGCAGCTCGGACAGGGCGGCCTATAATTCACCCCTCCACTTT
>TRBJ2-3|TRBV18|many|-
CASSPMTTDTQYF
TGTGCCAGCTCACCTATGACCACAGATACGCAGTATTTT
>TRBJ2-1|TRBV5-4|-|TRBD1
CASSLQGGEEQFF
TGTGCCAGCAGCTTACAAGGGGGCGAGGAGCAGTTCTTC
>TRBJ2-1|TRBV2|-|-
CASSLTPRREHNEQFF
TGTGCCAGCAGTCTTACCCCCAGGAGGGAACACAATGAGCAGTTCTTC
>TRBJ2-1|TRBV5-1|many|-
CASSLEGAEYNEQFF
TGCGCCAGCAGCTTGGAAGGGGCAGAATACAATGAGCAGTTCTTC
>TRBJ2-2|TRBV4-3|-|-
CASSQLVNTGELFF
TGCGCCAGCAGCCAACTCGTGAACACCGGGGAGCTGTTTTTT
>TRBJ1-1|TRBV12-3/TRBV12-4|few|-
CASSFRTGYAEAFF
TGTGCCAGCAGTTTCCGAACAGGGTACGCTGAAGCTTTCTTT
>TRBJ2-5|TRBV28|few|-
CASSLWETGQETQYF
TGTGCCAGCAGTTTATGGGAGACAGGCCAAGAGACCCAGTACTTC
>TRBJ2-5|TRBV2|-|-
CASIPSGRETQYF
TGTGCCAGCATCCCCTCAGGGCGAGAGACCCAGTACTTC
>TRBJ2-1|TRBV7-2|-|-
CASNLVATYNEQFF
TGTGCCAGCAACCTAGTGGCAACCTACAATGAGCAGTTCTTC
>TRBJ2-1|TRBV7-2|few|-
CASSSISYNEQFF
TGTGCCAGCAGCTCCATTTCCTACAATGAGCAGTTCTTC
>TRBJ1-1|TRBV9|-|-
CASSGQGWNTEDFF
TGTGCCAGCAGCGGCCAGGGATGGAACACTGAAGATTTCTTT
>TRBJ2-7|TRBV4-1|few|TRBD1
CASSQGILTLRDRDGEQYF
TGCGCCAGCAGCCAAGGCATTTTGACGTTACGGGACAGGGATGGCGAGCAGTACTTC
>TRBJ2-6|TRBV12-3/TRBV12-4|few|-
CASSLRLAGANVLTF
TGTGCCAGCAGTTTAAGGTTGGCCGGGGCCAACGTCCTGACTTTC
>TRBJ1-4|TRBV5-1|-|-
CASSTGTGAANEKLFF
TGCGCCAGCAGCACCGGGACGGGGGCGGCTAATGAAAAACTGTTTTTT
>TRBJ2-7|TRBV7-9|many|-
CASSLADSQHLGEQYF
TGTGCCAGCAGCTTAGCGGATTCACAGCACCTCGGCGAGCAGTACTTC
>TRBJ2-1|TRBV11-2|-|TRBD2
CASSSGGGEYNEQFF
TGTGCCAGCAGCTCCGGGGGGGGGGAATACAATGAGCAGTTCTTC
>TRBJ2-7|TRBV19|-|-
CANSRTAGYEQYF
TGTGCCAATAGTCGGACAGCAGGATACGAGCAGTACTTC
>TRBJ2-5|TRBV2|few|-
CASRRDQQETQYF
TGTGCCAGCAGACGGGACCAACAAGAGACCCAGTACTTC
>TRBJ2-2|TRBV7-3|-|TRBD2
CASSPTSGGASNTGELFF
TGTGCCAGCAGCCCTACTAGCGGGGGGGCTTCGAACACCGGGGAGCTGTTTTTT
>TRBJ1-5|TRBV27|-|-
CASSLLGDQPQHF
TGTGCCAGCAGTTTATTAGGGGATCAGCCCCAGCATTTT
>TRBJ2-5|TRBV5-1|-|-
CASTAGTLQETQYF
TGCGCCAGCACGGCCGGGACTCTCCAAGAGACCCAGTACTTC
>TRBJ1-2|TRBV5-4|-|-
CASSSQVGTSANYGYTF
TGTGCCAGCAGCTCGCAAGTGGGGACCTCGGCTAACTATGGCTACACCTTC
>TRBJ1-1|TRBV27|many|TRBD1
CASWGQGITEAFF
TGTGCCAGCTGGGGACAGGGGATAACTGAAGCTTTCTTT
>TRBJ2-1|TRBV6-2/TRBV6-3|-|TRBD2
CASSSSGGAWEQFF
TGTGCCAGCAGCTCAAGCGGGGGGGCGTGGGAGCAGTTCTTC
>TRBJ2-3|TRBV12-3/TRBV12-4|-|TRBD2
CASSPPTSGITDTQYF
TGTGCCAGCAGTCCTCCGACTAGCGGTATCACAGATACGCAGTATTTT
>TRBJ2-7|TRBV4-1|few|TRBD1
CASSDRGGSYF
TGCGCCAGCAGCGACAGGGGTGGTTCTTACTTC
>TRBJ1-3|TRBV4-3|-|-
CASSHPRGGNTIYF
TGCGCCAGCAGCCACCCCCGTGGTGGAAACACCATATATTTT
>TRBJ2-7|TRBV7-2|-|-
CASSVRDDEQYF
TGTGCCAGCAGCGTCCGAGACGACGAGCAGTACTTC
>TRBJ2-7|TRBV10-3|few|-
CAISKTGTFYEQYF
TGTGCCATCAGTAAGACAGGAACCTTCTACGAGCAGTACTTC
>TRBJ2-2|TRBV10-3|many|-
CAISDKRPGELFF
TGTGCCATCAGTGACAAGAGGCCCGGGGAGCTGTTTTTT
>TRBJ2-2|TRBV4-1|few|-
CASSPSSGVGTGELFF
TGCGCCAGCAGCCCAAGTTCCGGCGTCGGGACCGGGGAGCTGTTTTTT
>TRBJ2-7|TRBV6-5|many|TRBD1
CASSYSGTASYYEQYF
TGTGCCAGCAGTTACTCAGGGACAGCTTCATACTACGAGCAGTACTTC
>TRBJ1-5|TRBV6-5|few|-
CASSYALLVSGLDQPQHF
TGTGCCAGCAGTTACGCCCTATTGGTTTCTGGGCTCGATCAGCCCCAGCATTTT
>TRBJ1-1|TRBV7-3|-|TRBD1
CASSPTGVGSEAFF
TGTGCCAGCAGCCCCACAGGGGTGGGTTCTGAAGCTTTCTTT
>TRBJ2-1|TRBV7-2|few|TRBD2
CASSLESSGVYSQFF
TGTGCCAGCAGCTTAGAGAGTAGCGGGGTTTATTCGCAGTTCTTC
>TRBJ1-2|TRBV6-2/TRBV6-3|-|TRBD1
CASSHEQGDYGYTF
TGTGCCAGCAGTCACGAACAGGGGGACTATGGCTACACCTTC
>TRBJ2-7|TRBV20-1|many|-
CSARSPSSYEQYF
TGCAGTGCTAGAAGTCCCAGCTCCTACGAGCAGTACTTC
>TRBJ2-3|TRBV5-6|many|-
CASSLPTTLPPRADTQYF
TGTGCCAGCAGCCTTCCTACGACCCTCCCTCCGAGAGCAGATACGCAGTATTTT
>TRBJ1-2|TRBV7-2|many|-
CASSLTNYGYTF
TGTGCCAGCAGCTTGACTAACTATGGCTACACCTTC
>TRBJ2-7|TRBV5-1|few|-
CASSTRSYEQYF
TGCGCCAGCAGCACAAGATCCTACGAGCAGTACTTC
>TRBJ1-5|TRBV30|few|-
CAWSPDYSNQPQHF
TGTGCCTGGAGCCCGGACTATAGCAATCAGCCCCAGCATTTT
>TRBJ2-1|TRBV5-1|-|-
CASSRPTDGYSYNEEFF
TGCGCCAGCAGCCGACCGACGGACGGATACTCCTACAATGAGGAGTTCTTC